What follows are 27 T cell receptor beta chains derived from one specimen sequenced in a study of blood T cell repertoires in COVID-19. Sequenced by immunoSEQ multiplex PCR; TCRdb stores in-frame clones only, minus some. The table records some 250,000 clones, about 86% of them present only once. The sample consisted of PBMCs or T cells enriched from blood (not recorded which). The origin of the receptors is a middle-aged woman with acute COVID-19.

The rearrangement uses TRBV19 and TRBJ1-1; 7 bases agree with TRBD1. The CDR3 extends over 14 amino acids. Germline V gene data show CDR1 as LNHDA and CDR2 as SQIVND (reference sequence). V lost 10 bases, J lost 1 base, and 9 bases stayed unmatched. The CDR3 sequence: CATTPQGGNTEAFF. CDR3 coding DNA: TGTGCCACAACCCCCCAGGGGGGGAACACTGAAGCTTTCTTT.

The chain joins TRBV7-3 to TRBJ2-2; 9 bases are a match to TRBD2. CDR1 is SGHTA and CDR2 is FQGTGA in the germline V gene. The CDR3 is made up of 16 amino acids. The trim removed 5 bases at V and 4 bases at J, leaving 8 bases unmatched. The CDR3 DNA sequence: TGTGCCAGCAGCATTAGCGGGAGCATCGGCACCGGGGAGCTGTTTTTT. Its protein product is CASSISGSIGTGELFF.

The chain carries TRBV6-5 and TRBJ2-1, with 11 bases identical to TRBD2. Germline-derived CDR1 and CDR2 are MNHEY and SVGAGI. Trimming removed 4 bases from V and 11 bases from J; junction bases left unmatched: 10. CDR3 length: 15 amino acids. CDR3 coding DNA: TGTGCCAGCAGTTCCGAGGGTAGCGGGAGGGAGCAGCAGTTCTTC. Translated: CASSSEGSGREQQFF.

The chain links TRBV24-1 to TRBJ2-5; 10 bases line up with TRBD2. This CDR3 has 15 residues. Trimming took 4 bases from V and 5 from J; bases not matched to a gene: 6. The germline V gene has CDR1 KGHDR and CDR2 SFDVKD. CDR3: CATSDLAGARETQYF. CDR3 coding DNA: TGTGCCACCAGTGACCTAGCGGGAGCCCGTGAGACCCAGTACTTC.

The chain joins TRBV7-3 to TRBJ2-1; 11 positions match TRBD2. Germline V gene sequence: CDR1 SGHTA, CDR2 FQGTGA. With 3 bases clipped from V and 4 bases from J, the junction kept 2 bases outside the gene matches. CDR3 length equals 15 residues. The CDR3 nucleotides are TGTGCCAGCAGCTTGGGGACTAGCGGTTACAATGAGCAGTTCTTC. Translating gives CASSLGTSGYNEQFF.

The chain carries TRBV11-2 and TRBJ2-6; 8 bases match TRBD1. This CDR3 spans 19 amino acids. Germline values: CDR1 SGHAT, CDR2 FQNNGV. V was pared by 4 bases and J by 1 base, with 12 bases of the junction left unmatched. CDR3 nucleotide sequence: TGTGCCAGCAGCTCATACGTCGGACAGGGTTCTTCTGGGGCCAACGTCCTGACTTTC. Its protein is CASSSYVGQGSSGANVLTF. Complete variable domain (other parts from reference TRBV11-2 and TRBJ2-6): EAGVAQSPRYKIIEKRQSVAFWCNPISGHATLYWYQQILGQGPKLLIQFQNNGVVDDSQLPKDRFSAERLKGVDSTLKIQPAKLEDSAVYLCASSSYVGQGSSGANVLTFGAGSRLTVL.

This sequence joins TRBV11-2 and TRBJ2-2; D is perhaps TRBD2 (6 bases). V was pared by 5 bases and J by 13 bases, with 14 bases between. CDR1 is SGHAT, CDR2 FQNNGV, per germline. This CDR3 is built from 12 residues. The CDR3 is CASSPQTSLLFF. CDR3 in DNA: TGTGCCAGCAGCCCCCAGACTAGTTTGCTGTTTTTT.

The J gene is TRBJ2-1, the V gene TRBV19; unclear D gene. This CDR3 comprises 14 residues. The ends were cut back, 3 bases at V and 7 bases at J, with 13 bases in the middle. Germline assignment: CDR1 LNHDA and CDR2 SQIVND (reference sequence). CDR3 residues: CASSMYASGNEQFF. The CDR3 DNA sequence: TGTGCCAGTAGTATGTATGCGTCCGGTAATGAGCAGTTCTTC.

The rearrangement links TRBV2 to TRBJ2-5; perhaps TRBD2 as D (6 bases). Trimming removed 5 bases from V and 2 bases from J, with 12 bases in between. The CDR3 contains 14 residues. The germline CDR1 and CDR2 sequences are SNHLY and FYNNEI. The CDR3 DNA reads as TGTGCCAGCAGTAGGGGAGGACAACAAGAGACCCAGTACTTC. Translation gives CASSRGGQQETQYF.

V and J are TRBV5-1 and TRBJ2-7, with 7 bases identical to TRBD1. With 1 base clipped from V and 0 bases from J, the junction kept 7 bases outside the gene matches. CDR1 and CDR2 (germline): SGHRS, YFSETQ. The CDR3 is made up of 16 amino acids. CDR3 loop: CASSLRGQGSSYEQYF. The CDR3 DNA reads as TGCGCCAGCAGCTTGAGGGGGCAGGGCAGCTCCTACGAGCAGTACTTC.

V usage is TRBV10-1 and J usage is TRBJ2-7; 9 bases map to TRBD2. There are 15 residues in the CDR3. V trimming: 3 bases; J trimming: 2 bases; junction bases outside the gene matches: 5. Germline lookup yields CDR1 WNHNN and CDR2 SYGVQD (reference sequence). The CDR3 coding sequence is TGCGCCAGCAGTGATAGTAGCGGGAGTGCCTACGAGCAGTACTTC. Encoded protein: CASSDSSGSAYEQYF.

This clone was recorded once. The CDR3 here is CASSPGDSAYEQYF. CDR3 in DNA: TGTGCCAGCAGCCCCGGGGACAGCGCCTACGAGCAGTACTTC. The chain joins TRBV11-1 to TRBJ2-7; TRBD1 matches 7 bases. This CDR3 comprises 14 residues. The trim removed 5 bases at V and 2 bases at J, leaving 6 bases unmatched. Germline CDR1 and CDR2: SGHAT and FQDESV (reference sequence).

The rearrangement links TRBV13 to TRBJ2-1, with unresolved D. CDR1 is PRHDT and CDR2 is FYEKMQ in the germline V gene (reference sequence). The CDR3 is made up of 11 amino acids. Trimming took off 5 bases at V and 7 bases at J, with 6 bases between the two ends. DNA of the CDR3: TGTGCCAGCAGCAGCTTGAATGAGCAGTTCTTC. This encodes CASSSLNEQFF.

The chain recombines TRBV5-1 with TRBJ2-1; D unclear. The CDR3 is made up of 17 amino acids. CDR1 and CDR2 (germline): SGHRS, YFSETQ. Trimming removed 1 base at V and 0 bases at J, with 14 bases between. CDR3 nucleotides: TGCGCCAGCAGCTTGTCGGCAGGCATTCGCTCCTACAATGAGCAGTTCTTC. This codes for CASSLSAGIRSYNEQFF.

V and J are TRBV18 and TRBJ2-1; 7 nucleotides agree with TRBD1. This CDR3 contains 18 residues. CDR1 and CDR2 (germline): KGHSH, LQKENI. Losses at the gene ends were 5 bases for V and 8 bases for J; bases not matched to a gene: 21. CDR3 nucleotides: TGTGCCAGCTCATCTTGGTTGCCGACAGGGCGCATTAACGATGAGCAGTTCTTC. It codes for CASSSWLPTGRINDEQFF.

Turning to this clone: The sample holds other DNA sequences that translate to the same CDR3. V usage is TRBV5-1 and J usage is TRBJ2-7; tentatively, D is TRBD1 (6 bases). The CDR3 covers 14 residues. Trimming shortened V by 2 bases and J by 1 base, and 10 bases separated the two germline ends. CDR1 and CDR2 from the germline V gene are SGHRS and YFSETQ. CDR3 amino acids: CASSLQGSSYEQYF. CDR3 DNA sequence: TGCGCCAGCAGCTTACAGGGCTCATCCTACGAGCAGTACTTC.

This clone was found once. The chain has TRBV4-1 and TRBJ1-2, with D perhaps matching TRBD1 (5 bases). The V gene lost 0 bases and the J gene lost 4 bases, with 12 bases spanning the gap. The length of the CDR3 is 15 residues. Germline V gives CDR1 MGHRA, CDR2 YSYEKL. CDR3 in amino acids: CASSQEDGAAYGYTF. CDR3 DNA sequence: TGCGCCAGCAGCCAAGAGGATGGGGCGGCCTATGGCTACACCTTC.

The chain couples TRBV21-1 to TRBJ2-2; TRBD1 reflects the table's D call only, with no check against the DNA. TRBV21-1 is a pseudogene segment. The CDR3 runs to 17 residues. CDR3 region: CASSKGNRVVNTGELFF. CDR3 DNA: TGTGCCAGCAGCAAAGGGAACAGGGTAGTGAACACCGGGGAGCTGTTTTTT.

This chain links TRBV13 with TRBJ2-3; D ambiguous. Deletions cut 3 bases from V and 4 bases from J, with 8 bases between. Germline V CDR1 and CDR2: PRHDT, FYEKMQ (reference sequence). The CDR3 totals 13 residues. The CDR3: CASSLGSPDTQYF. CDR3 coding DNA: TGTGCCAGCAGCTTGGGCTCGCCAGATACGCAGTATTTT.

This chain joins TRBV13 and TRBJ2-3, with TRBD2 identical over 8 bases. This CDR3 spans 15 amino acids. The trim removed 5 bases at V and 0 bases at J, leaving 4 bases unmatched. CDR1 is PRHDT and CDR2 is FYEKMQ in the germline V gene (reference sequence). The CDR3 DNA reads TGTGCCAGCAGCACCGGCGGGGGGAGCACAGATACGCAGTATTTT. It translates to CASSTGGGSTDTQYF.

The chain has TRBV11-2 and TRBJ1-5; possible D gene TRBD1, 6 bases. This CDR3 spans 15 amino acids. V lost 5 bases and J 3 bases, leaving 14 bases between the germline ends. Germline CDR1 SGHAT, CDR2 FQNNGV. The CDR3 region is CASSKKRDINQPQHF. Here the CDR3 DNA reads TGTGCCAGCAGCAAAAAGCGGGACATCAATCAGCCCCAGCATTTT.

The chain is built from TRBV10-2 and TRBJ2-1; tentatively, D is TRBD2 (5 bases). Germline lookup yields CDR1 WSHSY and CDR2 SAAADI. The CDR3 spans 15 residues. Deletions cut 6 bases from V and 0 bases from J, with 12 bases between. The CDR3 region is CASSPTGSSYNEQFF. The CDR3 DNA sequence: TGCGCCAGCAGCCCAACGGGGAGCTCCTACAATGAGCAGTTCTTC.

This chain connects TRBV28 to TRBJ2-7; D perhaps matches TRBD1 (7 bases). The CDR3 spans 14 residues. From germline, CDR1 is MDHEN and CDR2 SYDVKM. Deletions cut 7 bases from V and 3 bases from J, with 16 bases between. The CDR3 region has the DNA TGTGCCAGCAAACCAGGGGGGAAAGACTACGAGCAGTACTTC. Its protein product is CASKPGGKDYEQYF.

V is TRBV25-1 and J is TRBJ2-7; 8 bases agree with TRBD1. Losses at the gene ends were 3 bases for V and 4 bases for J; bases not matched to a gene: 8. There are 15 residues in the CDR3. Germline CDR1 is MGHDK and CDR2 is SYGVNS. This chain's CDR3 is CASSEVSGGPYEQYF. The CDR3 region has the DNA TGTGCCAGCAGTGAGGTTTCAGGGGGCCCGTACGAGCAGTACTTC.

V and J are TRBV15 and TRBJ1-2; weak D call: TRBD1 (6 bases). V lost 6 bases to trimming and J lost 8 bases, with 13 bases between them. The CDR3 covers 12 residues. Germline CDR1 and CDR2: LNHNV and YYDKDF (reference sequence). CDR3 nucleotide sequence: TGTGCCACCAGAAAAGGGGGTGAAGGCTACACCTTC. Amino acid sequence: CATRKGGEGYTF.

The genes are TRBV25-1 and TRBJ2-3, with D tentatively TRBD1 (6 bases). CDR1 MGHDK and CDR2 SYGVNS come from the germline V gene. This CDR3 contains 13 residues. V gave up 4 bases and J gave up 6 bases, with 11 bases separating them. The CDR3 sequence is CASSGDTDDTQYF. CDR3 coding DNA: TGTGCCAGCAGTGGGGACACGGACGATACGCAGTATTTT. Together with reference TRBV25-1 and TRBJ2-3, the CDR3 gives the full variable domain: EADIYQTPRYLVIGTGKKITLECSQTMGHDKMYWYQQDPGMELHLIHYSYGVNSTEKGDLSSESTVSRIRTEHFPLTLESARPSHTSQYLCASSGDTDDTQYFGPGTRLTVL.

The rearrangement links TRBV25-1 to TRBJ2-3; 12 bases are a match to TRBD2. Germline trimming cut 1 base from V and 4 bases from J; bases unmatched to any gene: 6. The CDR3 length is 17 residues. Germline CDR1 reads MGHDK; CDR2 reads SYGVNS. Written as DNA, the CDR3 is TGTGCCAGCAGTGAATTGACTAGCGGGAGTATTTCAGATACGCAGTATTTT. Translating it yields CASSELTSGSISDTQYF.